This TCR beta chain was observed in a study of blood T cell repertoires in COVID-19. The assay was immunoSEQ multiplex PCR, and TCRdb's table has in-frame clones only and misses some. The table records some 420,000 clones, over 75% of them present only once. Between the trimmed V and J ends, which lost 0 bases and 7 bases, there was a span of 10 bases. The CDR3 extends over 14 amino acids. Per the germline V gene, CDR1 is LGHDT and CDR2 is YNNKEL (reference sequence). The sequenced sample was PBMCs or T cells enriched from blood (not recorded which). J is TRBJ1-3 and V is TRBV3-1 (or the pseudogene TRBV3-2); D is uncertain. The sequence derives from a man younger than 45 who had recovered from COVID-19. CDR3 nucleotide sequence: TGTGCCAGCAGCCAAGAATCAAACTCTAACACCATATATTTT. As protein: CASSQESNSNTIYF.